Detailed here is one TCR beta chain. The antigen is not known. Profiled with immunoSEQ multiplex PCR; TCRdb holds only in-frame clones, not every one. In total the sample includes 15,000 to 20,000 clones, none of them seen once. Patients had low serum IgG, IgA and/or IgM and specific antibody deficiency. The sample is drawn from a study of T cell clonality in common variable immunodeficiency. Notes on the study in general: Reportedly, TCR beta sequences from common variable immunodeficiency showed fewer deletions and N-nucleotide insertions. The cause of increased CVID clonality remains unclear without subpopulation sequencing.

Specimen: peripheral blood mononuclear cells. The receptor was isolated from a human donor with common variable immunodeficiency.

The CDR3 loop is CSALGQSNQPQHF. The part of the CDR3 DNA that was read is TGCAGTGCTCTCGGACAGAGCAATCAGCCC. The chain uses TRBV20-1 and TRBJ1-5; possible D gene TRBD1, 6 bases. Read sequence stops 3 residues before the CDR3 end, and the germline J gene provides the missing end. V was trimmed by 5 bases and J by 1 base, leaving 9 bases between them. Per germline, CDR1 DFQATT and CDR2 SNEGSKA (reference sequence). CDR3 length equals 13 residues.